The 8 T cell receptor beta chains given below trace back to one sample, sequenced in a study of CD8 T cells in ankylosing spondylitis. TCRdb reprocessed the 5' RACE reads with MiXCR, giving one entry per CDR3 protein. The sample has under 300,000 distinct CDR3 sequences, approximately 12% seen once. The sample consisted of blood, either unsorted or a sorted T cell fraction (not recorded which). All receptors derive from a male donor with ankylosing spondylitis or in good health (not recorded which).

This clonotype was counted ten times or more. The chain uses TRBV15 and TRBJ2-1; the match to TRBD1 covers 8 bases. The V gene's germline CDR1 is LNHNV and CDR2 YYDKDF (reference sequence). Germline trimming cut 4 bases from V and 0 bases from J; bases unmatched to any gene: 5. The CDR3 loop spans 16 amino acids. CDR3 sequence: CATSKGTGSSYNEQFF. The CDR3 DNA is TGTGCCACCAGCAAAGGGACAGGCAGCTCCTACAATGAGCAGTTCTTC. Based on the CDR3 plus reference TRBV15 and TRBJ2-1, the full variable domain is DAMVIQNPRYQVTQFGKPVTLSCSQTLNHNVMYWYQQKSSQAPKLLFHYYDKDFNNEADTPDNFQSRRPNTSFCFLDIRSPGLGDTAMYLCATSKGTGSSYNEQFFGPGTRLTVL.

The chain links TRBV28 to TRBJ2-2; unclear D gene. Per the germline V gene, CDR1 is MDHEN and CDR2 is SYDVKM. Trimming shortened V by 7 bases and J by 5 bases, and 20 bases separated the two germline ends. This CDR3 has 16 amino acids. The DNA of the CDR3 is TGTGCCAGCAAGTCACGCATCCCCCTGGTGACCGGGGAGCTGTTTTTT. Its protein product is CASKSRIPLVTGELFF.

This clonotype was counted at least ten times. This chain links TRBV6-5 with TRBJ1-5, with D unresolved. Germline V gene data show CDR1 as MNHEY and CDR2 as SVGAGI. Trimming cost V 1 base and J 2 bases, with 9 bases left between them. The CDR3 runs 15 residues. In nucleotides, the CDR3 is TGTGCCAGCAGTTACTGGGGTACGGGCAATCAGCCCCAGCATTTT. Translated: CASSYWGTGNQPQHF.

This clonotype was seen a single time. The V call is TRBV2, the J call TRBJ2-4; TRBD2 matches at 9 bases. The CDR3 spans 15 residues. After removal of 5 bases from V and 3 bases from J, the junction contained 5 bases not matched to a gene. Germline lookup yields CDR1 SNHLY and CDR2 FYNNEI. The CDR3 spells CASSTIAGDKNIQYF. The CDR3 bases are TGTGCCAGCAGTACTATAGCGGGAGACAAAAACATTCAGTACTTC.

The chain joins TRBV13 to TRBJ1-1; TRBD1 matches 8 bases. Germline V gene data show CDR1 as PRHDT and CDR2 as FYEKMQ (reference sequence). CDR3 size: 13 residues. J was trimmed by 6 bases and V by 5 bases; bases with no gene match: 5. The CDR3 is CASSRGQGSEAFF. CDR3 DNA sequence: TGTGCCAGCAGCCGAGGACAGGGTTCTGAAGCTTTCTTT.

There are a few counts of this clonotype. Here the CDR3 DNA reads TGTGCCAGCAGCTCAAGGACTAGCGGACCCTACGAGCAGTACTTC. Amino acid sequence: CASSSRTSGPYEQYF. The rearrangement joins TRBV11-2 to TRBJ2-7, with 10 bases aligning to TRBD2. The CDR3 is 15 residues long. CDR1 and CDR2 (germline): SGHAT, FQNNGV. The V gene end was trimmed by 4 bases and the J gene end by 2 bases; junction bases not matched to a gene: 5. The full variable domain, in which reference TRBV11-2 and TRBJ2-7 provide the parts outside the CDR3, is EAGVAQSPRYKIIEKRQSVAFWCNPISGHATLYWYQQILGQGPKLLIQFQNNGVVDDSQLPKDRFSAERLKGVDSTLKIQPAKLEDSAVYLCASSSRTSGPYEQYFGPGTRLTVT.

The rearrangement links TRBV4-1 to TRBJ2-5; 7 bases map to TRBD1. This CDR3 has 17 residues. Trimming cost V 0 bases and J 2 bases; bases outside gene matches: 9. In germline, CDR1 is MGHRA, CDR2 YSYEKL. The CDR3 region has the DNA TGCGCCAGCAGCCAAGATGTTAGGGGACAGTCTCAAGAGACCCAGTACTTC. Translation gives CASSQDVRGQSQETQYF.

This clonotype was counted at least ten times. The chain carries TRBV7-8 and TRBJ1-4; D is undetermined. Germline V gene lookup returns CDR1 SGHVS and CDR2 FQNEAQ. CDR3 length: 15 residues. V was pared by 2 bases and J by 7 bases, with 14 bases between. The CDR3 is CASSLSGPGSEKLFF. DNA of the CDR3: TGTGCCAGCAGCTTAAGTGGGCCTGGTTCTGAAAAACTGTTTTTT.